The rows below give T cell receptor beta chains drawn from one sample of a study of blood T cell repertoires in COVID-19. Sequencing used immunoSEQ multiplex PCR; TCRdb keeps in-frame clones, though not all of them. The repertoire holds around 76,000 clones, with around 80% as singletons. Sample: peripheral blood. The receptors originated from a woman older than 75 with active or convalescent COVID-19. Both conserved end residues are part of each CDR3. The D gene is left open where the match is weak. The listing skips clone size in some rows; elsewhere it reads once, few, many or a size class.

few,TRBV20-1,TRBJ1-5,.,TGCAGTGCTAGTTATGCAGGGGGCAATCAGCCCCAGCATTTT,CSASYAGGNQPQHF
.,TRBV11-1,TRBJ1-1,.,TGTGCCAGCAGCTTAGTGGACGGGGTCGAAGCTTTCTTT,CASSLVDGVEAFF
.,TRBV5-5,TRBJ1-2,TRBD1,TGTGCCAGCAGCGTCGCCGGGACAGATCTTCACTATGGCTACACCTTC,CASSVAGTDLHYGYTF
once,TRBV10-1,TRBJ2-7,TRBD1,TGCGCCAGCAGTGATATGTCGCCCGGGACAGGGGTAACCTACGAGCAGTACTTC,CASSDMSPGTGVTYEQYF
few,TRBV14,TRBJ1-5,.,TGTGCCAGCAGCCAAGGCTACGAGCCCCAGCATTTT,CASSQGYEPQHF
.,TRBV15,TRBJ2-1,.,TGTGCCACCAGCAGAGGCACAGCCTTATCCTACAATGAGCAGTTCTTC,CATSRGTALSYNEQFF
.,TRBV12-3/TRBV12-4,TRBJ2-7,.,TGTGCCAGCGGTGACAGCCACTCCTACGAGCAGTACTTC,CASGDSHSYEQYF
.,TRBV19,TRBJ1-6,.,TGTGCCAGTAAGGAAGACAGGTGGAATTCACCCCTCCACTTT,CASKEDRWNSPLHF
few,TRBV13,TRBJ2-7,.,TGTGCCAGCAGCCACCCAGGCCAACCCTACGAGCAGTACTTC,CASSHPGQPYEQYF
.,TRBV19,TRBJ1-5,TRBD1,TGTGCCAGTACCTTAGGACAGGGAAGTATCGGGAATCAGCCCCAGCATTTT,CASTLGQGSIGNQPQHF
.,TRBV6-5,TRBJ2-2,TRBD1,TGTGCCAGCAGCTCCGGGACAGTGGGTGAGCTGTTTTTT,CASSSGTVGELFF
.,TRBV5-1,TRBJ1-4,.,TGCGCCAGCAGCACCGAGGGGGACACTCAAGAAAAACTGTTTTTT,CASSTEGDTQEKLFF
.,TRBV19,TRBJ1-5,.,TGTGCCAGTAGTATAGGTTACGGAGGCAATCAGCCCCAGCATTTT,CASSIGYGGNQPQHF
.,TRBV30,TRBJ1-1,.,TGTGCCTGGAGCGTTTGGGGGGACACTGAAGCTTTCTTT,CAWSVWGDTEAFF
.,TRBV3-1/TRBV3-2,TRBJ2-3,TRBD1,TGTGCCAGCAGCCAAAGGAGACAGGGCGGCACAGATACGCAGTATTTT,CASSQRRQGGTDTQYF
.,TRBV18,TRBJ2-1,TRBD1,TGTGCCAGCTCCAATACCGGGACAGGTGGCAATGAGCAGTTCTTC,CASSNTGTGGNEQFF
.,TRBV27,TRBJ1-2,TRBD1,TGTGCCAGCAGTTTCTTGCGGGGACAGGGGGCAAACTATGGCTACACCTTC,CASSFLRGQGANYGYTF
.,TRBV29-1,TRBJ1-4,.,TGCAGCGTGAAGACTGGGGGGAACACCAATGAAAAACTGTTTTTT,CSVKTGGNTNEKLFF
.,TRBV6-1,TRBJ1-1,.,TGTGCCAGCAGTGATTATGGGGGGATGCACACTGAAGCTTTCTTT,CASSDYGGMHTEAFF
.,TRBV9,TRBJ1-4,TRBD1,TGTGCCAGCAGCTCGGGACAGGGAGGTGAAAAACTGTTTTTT,CASSSGQGGEKLFF
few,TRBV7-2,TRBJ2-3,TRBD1,TGTGCCAGCAGCTTAGCAGGGACAGGGTCGGATACGCAGTATTTT,CASSLAGTGSDTQYF
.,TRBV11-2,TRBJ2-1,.,TGTGCCAGCAGCTTAAACCCGGACAGTGGGTCCAATGAGCAGTTCTTC,CASSLNPDSGSNEQFF
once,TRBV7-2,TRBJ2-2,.,TGTGCCAGCAGGGTGGGACAGAACACCGGGGAGCTGTTTTTT,CASRVGQNTGELFF
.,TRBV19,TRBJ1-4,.,TGTGCCAGTAGTTGGGACAAGCAAAATGAAAAACTGTTTTTT,CASSWDKQNEKLFF
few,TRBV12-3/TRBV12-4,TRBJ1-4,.,TGTGCCAGCACCCTATCGGAAAAACTGTTTTTT,CASTLSEKLFF
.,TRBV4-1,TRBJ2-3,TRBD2,TGCGCCAGCAGCCAAGAAGGACGGGGGGGCACAGATACGCAGTATTTT,CASSQEGRGGTDTQYF
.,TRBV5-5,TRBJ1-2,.,TGTGCCAGCAGCTTGTTTGCAGGGGTCGAGGGCTACACCTTC,CASSLFAGVEGYTF
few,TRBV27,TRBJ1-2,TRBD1,TGTGCCAGCAGTTTAGGCGGGACAGGAATGGCTGGCTACACCTTC,CASSLGGTGMAGYTF
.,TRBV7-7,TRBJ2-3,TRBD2,TGTGCTAGCAGCTTAGGTAGCGGGGGGGATACGCAGTATTTT,CASSLGSGGDTQYF
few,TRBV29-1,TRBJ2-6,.,TGCAGCGTTGATGGGGGCCCTGGGGCCAACGTCCTGACTTTC,CSVDGGPGANVLTF
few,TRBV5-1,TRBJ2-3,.,TGCGCCAGCAGCGTAGGACAGATCACAGATACGCAGTATTTT,CASSVGQITDTQYF
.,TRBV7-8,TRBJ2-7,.,TGTGCCAGCAGCTTACTCGGAGGGGGGGATTACGAGCAGTACTTC,CASSLLGGGDYEQYF
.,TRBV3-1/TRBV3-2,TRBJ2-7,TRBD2,TGTGCCAGCAGCCGGACTAGCGGGGACTACGAGCAGTACTTC,CASSRTSGDYEQYF
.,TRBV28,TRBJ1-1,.,TGTGCCAGCAGTTTTGACCGCGTGAGGACTGAAGCTTTCTTT,CASSFDRVRTEAFF
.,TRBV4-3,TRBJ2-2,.,TGCGCCAGCAGCCCTCCGGGGGACCGGGGCGAGCTGTTTTTT,CASSPPGDRGELFF
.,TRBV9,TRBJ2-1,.,TGTGCCAGCAGCGTAGCTAAGGAGGTCCACAATGAGCAGTTCTTC,CASSVAKEVHNEQFF
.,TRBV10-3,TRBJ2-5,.,TGTGCCATCAGTGAGTCGGAGGGAGAGACCCAGTACTTC,CAISESEGETQYF
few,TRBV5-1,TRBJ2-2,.,TGCGCCAGCAGCGTCGACAGGAACACCGGGGAGCTGTTTTTT,CASSVDRNTGELFF
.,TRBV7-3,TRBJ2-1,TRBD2,TGTGCCAGCAGCTTATTGCCGGGGGGAAGCAATGAGCAGTTCTTC,CASSLLPGGSNEQFF
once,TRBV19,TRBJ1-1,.,TGTGCCAGTAGTCCTTTGGGAGTAATGAACACTGAAGCTTTCTTT,CASSPLGVMNTEAFF
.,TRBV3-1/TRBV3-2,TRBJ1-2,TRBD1,TGTGCCAGCAGGCCCGGGACAGGGGACTATGGCTACACCTTC,CASRPGTGDYGYTF
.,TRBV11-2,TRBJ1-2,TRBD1,TGTGCCAGCAGCTTCGCACAGGGGGTTTGGGATGGCTACACCTTC,CASSFAQGVWDGYTF
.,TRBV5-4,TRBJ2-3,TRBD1,TGTGCCAGCAGCTTGGACAGGGGGCGGGTCACAGATACGCAGTATTTT,CASSLDRGRVTDTQYF
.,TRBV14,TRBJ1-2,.,TGTGCCAGCAGCCAAGGAGGTGGCTACACCTTC,CASSQGGGYTF
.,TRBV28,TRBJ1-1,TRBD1,TGTGCCAGCAGTCCTCCCCAGACAGGGCTGATAATCTTT,CASSPPQTGLIIF
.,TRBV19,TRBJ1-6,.,TGTGCCAGTAGTATGACAGGCGATTATAATTCACCCCTCCACTTT,CASSMTGDYNSPLHF
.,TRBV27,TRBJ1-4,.,TGTGCCAGCAGTTCCCTCCCTCGGGAGGGGGAAAAACTGTTTTTT,CASSSLPREGEKLFF
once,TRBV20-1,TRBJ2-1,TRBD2,TGCAGTGCTAGTCCTACTAGCGGGGACTACAATGAGCAGTTCTTC,CSASPTSGDYNEQFF
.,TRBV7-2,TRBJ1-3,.,TGTGCCAGCAGGGAGCCTGGAAACACCATATATTTT,CASREPGNTIYF
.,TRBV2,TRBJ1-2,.,TGTGCCAGCAGCAAGGACAGCCCTCCCTTTGGCTACACCTTC,CASSKDSPPFGYTF
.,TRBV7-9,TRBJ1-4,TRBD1,TGTGCCAGCAGCCCTAAACAGGGGACGATTGATGAAAAACTGTTTTTT,CASSPKQGTIDEKLFF
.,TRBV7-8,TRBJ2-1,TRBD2,TGTGCCAGCAGCGCCAGAGTGGGGGAGGGGAACAATGAGCAGTTCTTC,CASSARVGEGNNEQFF
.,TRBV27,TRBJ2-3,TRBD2,TGTGCCAGCAGTTTATATCCGGGGGGGGGTGATACGCAGTATTTT,CASSLYPGGGDTQYF
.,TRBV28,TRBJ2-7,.,TGTGCCAGCAGTTCACAGGGTCCGGGTAGCGAGCAGTACTTC,CASSSQGPGSEQYF
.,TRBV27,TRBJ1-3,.,TGTGCCAGCAGTTTATCGGGAGCCTCTGGAAACACCATATATTTT,CASSLSGASGNTIYF
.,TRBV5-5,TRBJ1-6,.,TGTGCCAGCAGCTTGGCGGCGGGAGCGGAGAATTCACCCCTCCACTTT,CASSLAAGAENSPLHF